This T cell receptor (beta chain) emerged from a study of beta chain features in type 1 diabetes. As every portion of the isolated RNA was reverse transcribed, the sequencing read expressed TCRB transcripts. Using immunoSEQ multiplex PCR, the repertoire was profiled, and TCRdb retains in-frame clones only, with some absent. The repertoire holds some 45,000 clones, with over 50% as singletons. The CDR3 sequence is 15 residues long. Germline V gene data show CDR1 as SGHRS and CDR2 as YFSETQ. V shed 4 bases and J shed 3 bases, with 14 bases lying between them. The chain employs TRBV5-1 and TRBJ2-1; possibly TRBD2 for D (6 bases). Sequenced material: Tregs from blood. The receptor comes from a woman aged 18 to 35 in good health. For the CDR3, the DNA is TGCGCCAGCAGCCCCTCTACGGGAGACTACAATGAGCAGTTCTTC. It yields the protein CASSPSTGDYNEQFF.